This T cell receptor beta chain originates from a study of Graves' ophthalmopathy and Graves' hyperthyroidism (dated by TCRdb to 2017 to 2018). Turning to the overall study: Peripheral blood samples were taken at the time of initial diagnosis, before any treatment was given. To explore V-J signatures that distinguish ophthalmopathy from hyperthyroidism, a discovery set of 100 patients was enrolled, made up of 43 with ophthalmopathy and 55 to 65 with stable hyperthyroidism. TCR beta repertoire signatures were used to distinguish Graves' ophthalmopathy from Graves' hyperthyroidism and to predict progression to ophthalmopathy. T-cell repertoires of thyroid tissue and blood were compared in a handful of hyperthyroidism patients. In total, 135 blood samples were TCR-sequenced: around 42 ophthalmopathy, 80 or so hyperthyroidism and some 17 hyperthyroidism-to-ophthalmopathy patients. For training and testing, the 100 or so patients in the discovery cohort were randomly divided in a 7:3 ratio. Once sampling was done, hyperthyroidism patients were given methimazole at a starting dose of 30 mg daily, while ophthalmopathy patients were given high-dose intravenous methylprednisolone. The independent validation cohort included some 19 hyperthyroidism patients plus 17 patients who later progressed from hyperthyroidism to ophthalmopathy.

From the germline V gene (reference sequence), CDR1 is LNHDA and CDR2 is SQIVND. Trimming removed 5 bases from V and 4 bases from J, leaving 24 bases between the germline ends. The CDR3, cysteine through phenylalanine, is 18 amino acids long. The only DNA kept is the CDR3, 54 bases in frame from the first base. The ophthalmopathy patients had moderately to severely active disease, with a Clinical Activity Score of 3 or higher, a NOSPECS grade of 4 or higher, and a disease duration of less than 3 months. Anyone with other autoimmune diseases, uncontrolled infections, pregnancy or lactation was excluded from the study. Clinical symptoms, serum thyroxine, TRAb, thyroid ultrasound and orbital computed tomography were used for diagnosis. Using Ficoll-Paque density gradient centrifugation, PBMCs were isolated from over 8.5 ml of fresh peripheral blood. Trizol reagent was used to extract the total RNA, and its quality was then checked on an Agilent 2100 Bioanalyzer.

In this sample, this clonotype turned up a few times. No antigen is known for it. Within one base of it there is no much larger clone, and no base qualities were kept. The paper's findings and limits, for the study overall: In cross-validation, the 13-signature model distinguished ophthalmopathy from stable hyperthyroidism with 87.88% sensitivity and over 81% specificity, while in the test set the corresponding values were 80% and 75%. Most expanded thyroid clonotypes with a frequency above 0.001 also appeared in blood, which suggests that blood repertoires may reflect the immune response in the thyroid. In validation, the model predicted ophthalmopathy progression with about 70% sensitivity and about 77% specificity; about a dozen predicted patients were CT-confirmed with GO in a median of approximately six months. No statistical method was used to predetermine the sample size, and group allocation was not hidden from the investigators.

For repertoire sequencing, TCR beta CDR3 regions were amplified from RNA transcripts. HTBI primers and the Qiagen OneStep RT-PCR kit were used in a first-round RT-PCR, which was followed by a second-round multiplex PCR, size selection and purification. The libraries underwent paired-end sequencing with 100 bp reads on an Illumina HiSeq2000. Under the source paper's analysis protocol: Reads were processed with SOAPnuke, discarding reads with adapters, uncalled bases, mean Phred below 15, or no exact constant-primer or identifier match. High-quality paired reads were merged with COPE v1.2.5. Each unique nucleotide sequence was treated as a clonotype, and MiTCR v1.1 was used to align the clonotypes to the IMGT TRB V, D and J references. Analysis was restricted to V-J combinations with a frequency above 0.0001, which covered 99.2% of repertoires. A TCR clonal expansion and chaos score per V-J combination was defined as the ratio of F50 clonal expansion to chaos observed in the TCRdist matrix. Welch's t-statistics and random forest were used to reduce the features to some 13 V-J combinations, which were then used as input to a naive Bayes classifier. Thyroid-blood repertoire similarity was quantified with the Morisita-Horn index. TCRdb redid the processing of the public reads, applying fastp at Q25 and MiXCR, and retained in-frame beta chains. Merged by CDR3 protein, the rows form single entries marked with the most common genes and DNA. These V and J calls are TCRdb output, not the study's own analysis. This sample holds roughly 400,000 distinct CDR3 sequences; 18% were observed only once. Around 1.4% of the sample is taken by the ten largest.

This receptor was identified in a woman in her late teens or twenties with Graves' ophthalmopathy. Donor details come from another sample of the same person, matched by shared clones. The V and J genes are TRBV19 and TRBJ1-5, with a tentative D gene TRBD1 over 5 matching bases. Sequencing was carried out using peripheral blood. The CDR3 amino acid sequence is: CASSADGGGLIWNQPQHF. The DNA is TGTGCCAGTAGTGCCGACGGGGGGGGATTGATTTGGAATCAGCCCCAGCATTTT.